This T cell receptor beta chain stems from a study of human T cells and chemical hapten exposure. This clonotype has a count of ten or more. The time point denotes: patch test 2, 6 weeks after DPC sensitization. As to treatment: therapeutic diphenylcyclopropenone sensitization with weekly scalp DPC. TCRdb processed the RACE reads anew with MiXCR; each CDR3 protein has one entry. The data hold about 40,000 distinct CDR3 sequences, with approximately 3.4% observed a single time. Trimming shortened V by 4 bases and J by 4 bases, and 7 bases separated the two germline ends. Germline V CDR1 and CDR2: MNHNY, SVGAGI (reference sequence). This CDR3 has 12 residues.

The clonotype originates from a middle-aged man with alopecia areata. Some clones in this sample may be carry-over from other donors' samples. This chain uses TRBV6-6 with TRBJ1-1, with D hard to call. Source: whole blood, taken in connection with sensitization to the hapten diphenylcyclopropenone (DPC). This CDR3 is CASSLRATEAFF. The CDR3 DNA reads TGTGCCAGCAGTTTGAGGGCCACTGAAGCTTTCTTT.